This TCR beta chain was identified during a study of shared clonotypes between healthy human individuals (TCRdb year 2020). For the study in its entirety: The cohort comprised two women and a few men aged 18 to 49 years. For each donor, CD4 naive and CD4 memory were each given three plates, CD8 naive was given two plates, and CD8 memory was given one plate. The study deeply sequenced blood TCR repertoires of five healthy adults to estimate repertoire size and the extent of clonotype sharing between individuals. Libraries were prepared and TCR repertoires were sequenced by different laboratories using diverse techniques, in order to increase sequencing depth and limit assay-specific biases. Leukapheresis yielded between about 0.94 and 8.9 billion PBMCs per donor.

TCR CDR3 regions were amplified from genomic DNA by multiplex PCR using the deep immunoSEQ assay. Genomic DNA extracted from each cell subset was distributed evenly over all wells of several immunoSEQ 96-well plates, and each plate served as one replicate. For sorted subsets, approximately 190 ng genomic DNA, equal to about 30,000 T cell genomes, was loaded into each replicate PCR. Purified libraries were measured with a Qubit 3.0 fluorometer, size-checked on a Bioanalyzer 2100, and measured again with the KAPA Library Quantification kit. Each immunoSEQ 96-well plate was sequenced on its own single-read 150-cycle Illumina NextSeq 550 flow cell. Under the source paper's analysis protocol: Because only junctional sequences without quality scores were contained in the immunoSEQ output, filtering matching that applied to full-length reads could not be performed. Sequences were annotated with PyIR, a Python wrapper for IgBLAST v1.9, and V/J genes and CDR3 were assigned using IMGT germline references. Any read was removed if the V/J assignment was weak (E-value above 1e-6), the CDR3 was missing, or the read contained stop codons, out-of-frame junctions, or ambiguous translated residues. V3J clonotypes were defined by identical inferred V gene, J gene, and CDR3 amino acid sequence. Percentage overlap between repertoires was calculated by dividing the number of shared unique clonotypes by the size of the smaller repertoire. Repertoire richness was assessed with RTK rarefaction, the Chao1 estimator, and Recon v2.1 estimates of unobserved clonotypes. Generation probabilities were computed with OLGA for all TCRbeta clonotypes obtained by the gDNA method from a handful of donors. TCRdb obtained this table from immuneACCESS and retained in-frame rearrangements with V and J assigned. These tables miss some clones; where compared with another copy, unresolved V genes account for less than half of the shortfall, and the remainder is unexplained. For V, J and clone size, that table is used; D and trimming come from the DNA. This sample lists about 2.4 million clones; over 85% were detected once. Of the sample, around 0.37% is held by the ten largest clones.

This clone has a single count. The clone's antigen remains unknown. No per-base quality is available; no much larger clone lies one base away. Summary of the overall study and its limitations: Even with the large sequencing depth, rarefaction of the sorted-subset datasets indicated that sequencing was incomplete. When a few donors were compared, the shared fraction of clonotypes was about 5.2% for naive CD4, approximately 3.5% for naive CD8, more than 2% for memory CD4, and around 0.37% for memory CD8. Estimated clonotype richness was generally larger for naive than for memory subsets. The small number of donors limited the genetic and exposure-history diversity represented. Pairwise subsampling indicated that sequencing depth was expected to affect the degree of clonotype sharing among donors. Compared with non-shared clonotypes, clonotypes shared by all four sorted-subset donors had higher generation probabilities. Sampling was restricted to blood, and TCR repertoires in tissues likely differ from the TCR repertoires found in blood.

The donors were healthy, HIV-negative adults who had no recently reported acute infections or vaccinations. Only Caucasian adults living in Nashville, Tennessee, USA were represented among the donors. CD4+ T cells were enriched by magnetic negative selection; naive cells were then positively selected on CD45RA, and the negative fraction formed the memory subset. After blood collection by leukapheresis, PBMCs were isolated using Ficoll-Histopaque density gradient centrifugation and then cryopreserved in the vapor phase of liquid nitrogen. Analytical flow cytometry was used to check the purity and quantity of each magnetically sorted T cell population. Each sorted fraction had its genomic DNA isolated and then quantified by UV absorbance on a Nanodrop 2000c. CDR1 MNHEY and CDR2 SMNVEV are derived from the germline V gene (reference sequence). V lost 6 bases and J lost 2 bases; the stretch between them is 12 bases long. Measured from the cysteine to the phenylalanine, the CDR3 is 14 residues long. Kept here is only the CDR3 DNA, which spans 42 bases and is read in frame from base 1.

The sample consisted of naive CD4+ T cells from PBMCs. Taken with the paper, the label for cell subset or site translates to: CD45RA+ positively selected. This clonotype originated in a young man in good health. Some clones in this sample may be carry-over from other donors' samples. This receptor chain uses TRBV27 and TRBJ2-3; the D gene is not confidently resolved. CDR3 region: CASRTRAVTDTQYF. In nucleotide form, the sequence is TGTGCCAGCAGAACAAGGGCGGTCACAGATACGCAGTATTTT.